One sample yielded the 8 T cell receptor beta chains listed below, sequenced in a study of cytotoxic CD8 clonotypes in ibrutinib-treated CLL. Clones were sequenced by immunoSEQ multiplex PCR, and TCRdb holds only the in-frame ones, with some missing. The table records tens of thousands of clones, roughly two thirds of them present only once. This sample comprised PBMCs, obtained before ibrutinib treatment. These receptors were collected from a human donor with chronic lymphocytic leukemia.

This clone has only one observation. J is TRBJ2-3 and V is TRBV11-2; TRBD2 might be the D (6 bases). Germline CDR1 and CDR2: SGHAT and FQNNGV. Deletions cut 3 bases from V and 6 bases from J, with 10 bases between. The CDR3 consists of 13 residues. The CDR3 region has the DNA TGTGCCAGCAGCTTGATTCGGGGGGATACGCAGTATTTT. It specifies CASSLIRGDTQYF.

This clone was counted ten times or more. The chain joins TRBV27 to TRBJ2-2, with 10 bases identical to TRBD1. In germline, CDR1 is MNHEY, CDR2 SMNVEV (reference sequence). The CDR3 runs to 17 residues. J lost 4 bases, V lost 7 bases, and 12 bases had no gene match. The CDR3 nucleotides read TGTGCCAGCATCGCGGACAGGGGGTTCTTGGCCACCGGGGAGCTGTTTTTT. It yields the protein CASIADRGFLATGELFF.

The chain uses TRBV6-5 and TRBJ1-2, with 10 bases aligning to TRBD1. V lost 2 bases and J lost 2; bases outside the gene matches: 5. CDR3 length equals 16 residues. CDR1 and CDR2 (germline): MNHEY, SVGAGI. CDR3 DNA: TGTGCCAGCAGTTACCAAAGACAGGGGGCCAACTATGGCTACACCTTC. Amino acids: CASSYQRQGANYGYTF.

The chain uses TRBV7-2 and TRBJ1-2; D is unclear. Trimming shortened V by 5 bases and J by 8 bases, and 15 bases separated the two germline ends. The germline V gene has CDR1 SGHTA and CDR2 FQGNSA. This CDR3 is 13 amino acids long. This CDR3 is CASSLWTEGGYTF. CDR3 nucleotide sequence: TGTGCCAGCAGCCTCTGGACCGAGGGAGGCTACACCTTC.

J is TRBJ2-7 and V is TRBV5-1; possibly TRBD1 or TRBD2 for D (5 bases each). The CDR3 extends over 14 amino acids. Trimming cost V 3 bases and J 5 bases, with 15 bases left between them. Germline-derived CDR1 and CDR2 are SGHRS and YFSETQ. The DNA of the CDR3 is TGCGCCAGCAGCTCTCGGGACCCCAGGGACGAGCAGTACTTC. This encodes CASSSRDPRDEQYF.

V and J are TRBV4-1 and TRBJ1-3, with 10 positions matching TRBD1. This CDR3 is built from 19 residues. Germline loops: CDR1 MGHRA, CDR2 YSYEKL. V was pared by 0 bases and J by 2 bases, with 10 bases of the junction left unmatched. The CDR3 protein is CASSQEGQGYLGTGNTIYF. CDR3 bases: TGCGCCAGCAGCCAAGAGGGACAGGGGTACCTGGGGACTGGAAACACCATATATTTT.

The V gene is TRBV14, the J gene TRBJ2-7; D gene unclear. The germline V gene has CDR1 SGHDN and CDR2 FVKESK. The CDR3 runs to 14 residues. Trimming removed 1 base from V and 3 bases from J, with 10 bases in between. The CDR3 DNA follows: TGTGCCAGCAGCCAAGTGCCCACATACTACGAGCAGTACTTC. Translation gives CASSQVPTYYEQYF.

The chain links TRBV7-9 to TRBJ1-2, with a tentative D call TRBD1 (6 bases). Trimming pared 5 bases from V and 6 bases from J, leaving 16 bases between. Germline-derived CDR1 and CDR2 are SEHNR and FQNEAQ (reference sequence). The CDR3 length is 14 residues. CDR3 sequence: CASSIRDTGDGYTF. CDR3 in DNA: TGTGCCAGCAGCATCCGGGACACCGGAGATGGCTACACCTTC. The complete variable domain, with remaining parts taken from reference TRBV7-9 and TRBJ1-2, reads DTGVSQNPRHKITKRGQNVTFRCDPISEHNRLYWYRQTLGQGPEFLTYFQNEAQLEKSRLLSDRFSAERPKGSFSTLEIQRTEQGDSAMYLCASSIRDTGDGYTFGSGTRLTVV.